This entry lists 8 T cell receptor beta chains sequenced from one sample in a study of T-cell reconstitution after alpha-beta-depleted transplantation in children. The TCRbeta library incorporated unique molecular identifiers. TCRdb itself ran the PCR reads through MiXCR, one entry per CDR3 protein. Of about 150,000 distinct CDR3 sequences listed, 8% to 10% were seen once; the top ten hold 15% to 20%. The source was PBMCs, mostly from graft donor cells, collected 180 days after TCRalphabeta/CD19-depleted stem cell transplant. The source is a female patient between 2 and 10 years old who had a stem cell transplant for congenital amegakaryocytic thrombocytopenia, so the T cells may come from the graft donor.

Many counts were recorded for this clonotype. The chain joins TRBV28 to TRBJ2-1; D could derive from TRBD1 or TRBD2 (5 bases each). The CDR3 spans 15 residues. The V gene's germline CDR1 is MDHEN and CDR2 SYDVKM. Between the trimmed V and J ends, which lost 6 bases and 0 bases, there was a span of 12 bases. The CDR3 nucleotides read TGTGCCAGCAGGTATTGGGGGAGCTCCTACAATGAGCAGTTCTTC. It codes for CASRYWGSSYNEQFF.

The table lists this clonotype with a few counts. V is TRBV4-2 and J is TRBJ2-1, with D perhaps TRBD1 (5 bases). The germline gives CDR1 LGHNA, CDR2 YNFKEQ. This CDR3 contains 15 residues. The V gene lost 0 bases and the J gene lost 8 bases, with 14 bases spanning the gap. The CDR3 loop reads CASSQDQGAWYEQFF. DNA of the CDR3: TGTGCCAGCAGCCAAGATCAGGGTGCCTGGTATGAGCAGTTCTTC.

This clonotype was counted ten times or more. The chain recombines TRBV29-1 with TRBJ2-1, with 10 bases lining up with TRBD2. V dropped 4 bases and J dropped 4; count of bases not matched to a gene: 4. Germline V gives CDR1 SQVTM, CDR2 ANQGSEA. There are 14 residues in the CDR3. The CDR3, as DNA: TGCAGCGTTGCCGGGACTAGCGAGTACAATGAGCAGTTCTTC. Translated: CSVAGTSEYNEQFF.

This clonotype has at least ten counts. The chain has TRBV12-3 or TRBV12-4 and TRBJ2-1; TRBD2 might be the D (6 bases). This CDR3 spans 16 amino acids. V was pared by 3 bases and J by 0 bases, with 12 bases between. The CDR3 protein is CASSFRTILSYNEQFF. The CDR3 DNA reads as TGTGCCAGCAGTTTCCGGACTATCCTCTCCTACAATGAGCAGTTCTTC.

This clonotype was observed at least ten times. The chain is built from TRBV20-1 and TRBJ2-6, with D unclear. The CDR3 consists of 16 residues. V was cut by 2 bases and J by 0 bases, with 11 bases left in between. Germline CDR1 DFQATT, CDR2 SNEGSKA (reference sequence). This CDR3 is CSARKDGSSGANVLTF. The CDR3 nucleotides are TGCAGTGCTAGAAAAGACGGCAGCTCTGGGGCCAACGTCCTGACTTTC.

The chain combines TRBV11-2 with TRBJ2-7; D remains unclear. The CDR3 is 14 amino acids. Germline V CDR1 and CDR2: SGHAT, FQNNGV. V was clipped by 1 base and J by 3 bases, with 10 bases between them. CDR3 bases: TGTGCCAGCAGCTTAGGTTCCAGTGTCTACGAGCAGTACTTC. It encodes CASSLGSSVYEQYF.

Turning to this clonotype: This sequence may be a read error, since a much larger clone differs from it by one base. The gene calls are TRBV20-1 and TRBJ1-1; D is uncertain. V dropped 0 bases and J dropped 5 bases, with 16 bases sitting between them. Germline V CDR1 and CDR2: DFQATT, SNEGSKA (reference sequence). This CDR3 region has 15 residues. The CDR3 coding sequence is TGCAGTGCTAGAGATCTCAGGACGGGAAAAACTGAAGCTTTCTTT. As protein: CSARDLRTGKTEAFF.

This clonotype was picked up one time. It may be a read error: a sequence one base away is much more abundant. V is TRBV29-1 and J is TRBJ2-5; 7 bases fit TRBD1. From germline, CDR1 is SQVTM and CDR2 ANQGSEA. The CDR3 loop spans 12 amino acids. The CDR3 loop reads CTVGDSRETQYF. As DNA, the CDR3 is TGCACCGTGGGGGACAGTCGGGAGACCCAGTACTTC.